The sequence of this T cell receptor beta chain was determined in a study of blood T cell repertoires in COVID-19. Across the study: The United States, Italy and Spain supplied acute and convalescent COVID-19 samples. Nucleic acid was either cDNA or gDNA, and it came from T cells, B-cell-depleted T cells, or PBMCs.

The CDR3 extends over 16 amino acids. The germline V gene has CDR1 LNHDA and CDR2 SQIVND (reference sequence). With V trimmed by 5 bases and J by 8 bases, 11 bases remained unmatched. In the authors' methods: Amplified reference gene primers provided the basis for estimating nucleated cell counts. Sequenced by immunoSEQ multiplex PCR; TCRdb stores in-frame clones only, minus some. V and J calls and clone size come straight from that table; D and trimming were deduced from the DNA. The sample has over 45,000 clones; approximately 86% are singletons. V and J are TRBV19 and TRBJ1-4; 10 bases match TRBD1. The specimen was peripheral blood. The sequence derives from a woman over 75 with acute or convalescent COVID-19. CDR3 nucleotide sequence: TGTGCCAGTAGTTTCCGGGACAGGGGCGCCATGGAAAAACTGTTTTTT. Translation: CASSFRDRGAMEKLFF.